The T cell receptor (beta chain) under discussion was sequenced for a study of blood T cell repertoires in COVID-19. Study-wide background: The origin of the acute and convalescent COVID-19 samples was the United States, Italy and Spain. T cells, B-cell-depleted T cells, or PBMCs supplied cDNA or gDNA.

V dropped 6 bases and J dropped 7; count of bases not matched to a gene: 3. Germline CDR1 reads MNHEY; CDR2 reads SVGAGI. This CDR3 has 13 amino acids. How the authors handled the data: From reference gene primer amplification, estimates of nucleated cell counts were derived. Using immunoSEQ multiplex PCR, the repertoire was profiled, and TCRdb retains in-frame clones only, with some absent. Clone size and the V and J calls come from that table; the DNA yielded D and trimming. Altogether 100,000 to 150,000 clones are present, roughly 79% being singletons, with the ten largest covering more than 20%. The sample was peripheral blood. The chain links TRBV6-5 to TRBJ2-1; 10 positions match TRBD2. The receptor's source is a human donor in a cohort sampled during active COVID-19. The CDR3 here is CASRVSGRNEQFF. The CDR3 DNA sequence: TGTGCCAGCAGGGTTAGCGGGAGGAATGAGCAGTTCTTC.